The 31 T cell receptor beta chains reported below all come from one sample, sequenced in a study of T cell responses to AZD1222 COVID-19 vaccine. Method: immunoSEQ multiplex PCR; TCRdb's copy keeps in-frame clones and lacks some. The data contain 100,000 to 150,000 clones, 75% to 95% of them singletons. The material was peripheral blood, obtained 28 days after the second AZD1222 dose. The receptor set was obtained from an adult who received the AZD1222 COVID-19 vaccine.

The J gene is TRBJ1-2, the V gene TRBV4-3, with 8 bases matching TRBD1. With 1 base clipped from V and 6 bases from J, the junction kept 7 bases outside the gene matches. The CDR3 consists of 15 residues. Germline CDR1 is LGHNA and CDR2 is YSLEER. CDR3 sequence (DNA): TGCGCCAGCAGCCAAGTGAGGACAGGGACCAATGGCTACACCTTC. Translating gives CASSQVRTGTNGYTF.

The chain uses TRBV4-1 and TRBJ1-1; 7 nucleotides match TRBD1. Germline trimming cut 0 bases from V and 10 bases from J; bases unmatched to any gene: 8. The CDR3 contains 14 residues. Germline lookup yields CDR1 MGHRA and CDR2 YSYEKL. The CDR3 is CASSQDQDRVIAFF. For the CDR3, the DNA is TGCGCCAGCAGCCAAGATCAAGACAGGGTAATAGCTTTCTTT.

The gene calls are TRBV5-1 and TRBJ2-7, with 9 bases lining up with TRBD1. The CDR3 is 16 amino acids. V trimming: 3 bases; J trimming: 3 bases; junction bases outside the gene matches: 10. Germline CDR1 is SGHRS and CDR2 is YFSETQ. The DNA of the CDR3 is TGCGCCAGCAGCTCGATTAGACAGGGGGGGATCTACGAGCAGTACTTC. This encodes CASSSIRQGGIYEQYF. Full variable domain (rest looked up from reference TRBV5-1 and TRBJ2-7): KAGVTQTPRYLIKTRGQQVTLSCSPISGHRSVSWYQQTPGQGLQFLFEYFSETQRNKGNFPGRFSGRQFSNSRSEMNVSTLELGDSALYLCASSSIRQGGIYEQYFGPGTRLTVT.

This chain connects TRBV19 to TRBJ2-4; the match to TRBD2 covers 7 bases. This CDR3 is 14 amino acids long. Trimming took 6 bases from V and 8 from J; bases not matched to a gene: 10. Germline V gene data show CDR1 as LNHDA and CDR2 as SQIVND (reference sequence). CDR3 bases: TGTGCCAGTAGGAGGACTAGGATCGGAGACATTCAGTACTTC. Translated: CASRRTRIGDIQYF.

This chain joins TRBV6-5 and TRBJ1-1; D uncertain. The V gene lost 8 bases and the J gene lost 4 bases, with 17 bases spanning the gap. CDR1 MNHEY and CDR2 SVGAGI come from the germline V gene. The CDR3 is made up of 14 amino acids. CDR3 region: CASLSSGLGTEAFF. The CDR3 DNA reads as TGTGCCAGCTTATCGTCCGGGTTAGGCACTGAAGCTTTCTTT.

The chain combines TRBV5-1 with TRBJ1-5; 10 bases align to TRBD1. The length of the CDR3 is 15 residues. Germline values: CDR1 SGHRS, CDR2 YFSETQ. V gave up 2 bases and J gave up 3 bases; unmatched junction bases: 2. The CDR3 loop reads CASSFRQGANQPQHF. The CDR3 nucleotides read TGCGCCAGCAGCTTCCGACAGGGGGCCAATCAGCCCCAGCATTTT. Together with reference TRBV5-1 and TRBJ1-5, the CDR3 gives the full variable domain: KAGVTQTPRYLIKTRGQQVTLSCSPISGHRSVSWYQQTPGQGLQFLFEYFSETQRNKGNFPGRFSGRQFSNSRSEMNVSTLELGDSALYLCASSFRQGANQPQHFGDGTRLSIL.

This chain joins TRBV5-1 and TRBJ2-3, with no clear D. Germline V gene sequence: CDR1 SGHRS, CDR2 YFSETQ. This CDR3 has 15 amino acids. Trimming shortened V by 0 bases and J by 2 bases, and 10 bases separated the two germline ends. The DNA for the CDR3 is TGCGCCAGCAGCTTGGAAGGCAGACTCACAGATACGCAGTATTTT. Amino acid sequence: CASSLEGRLTDTQYF.

CDR3 nucleotide sequence: TGTGCCAGCAGTGAACTGGGGGTAGGGGGCTACACCTTC. It encodes CASSELGVGGYTF. This sequence joins TRBV6-1 and TRBJ1-2, with D possibly being TRBD1 (5 bases). Germline-derived CDR1 and CDR2 are MNHNS and SASEGT. Trimming cost V 2 bases and J 8 bases, with 12 bases left between them. The CDR3 spans 13 residues.

This chain connects TRBV7-9 to TRBJ1-2; 7 bases fit TRBD1. V shed 7 bases and J 2 bases; nucleotides not matched to a gene: 4. The CDR3 is 13 amino acids. Germline CDR1 and CDR2: SEHNR and FQNEAQ (reference sequence). CDR3 coding DNA: TGTGCCAGCACCTGGGGACAGAACTATGGCTACACCTTC. Protein sequence: CASTWGQNYGYTF. Full variable domain (missing parts from reference TRBV7-9 and TRBJ1-2): DTGVSQNPRHKITKRGQNVTFRCDPISEHNRLYWYRQTLGQGPEFLTYFQNEAQLEKSRLLSDRFSAERPKGSFSTLEIQRTEQGDSAMYLCASTWGQNYGYTFGSGTRLTVV.

The J gene is TRBJ2-7, the V gene TRBV5-1, with TRBD1 matching 8 bases. The V gene end was trimmed by 4 bases and the J gene end by 0 bases; junction bases not matched to a gene: 6. The CDR3 length is 15 residues. Germline CDR1 is SGHRS and CDR2 is YFSETQ. The DNA of the CDR3 is TGCGCCAGCAGCCTAGGGACAGGAGCCTCCTACGAGCAGTACTTC. Encoded protein: CASSLGTGASYEQYF.

Turning to this clone: At the DNA level, this CDR3 is encoded by other sequences in the same sample as well. This CDR3 is CASSIGSSGNTIYF. CDR3 DNA sequence: TGTGCCAGTAGTATAGGGAGTTCTGGAAACACCATATATTTT. The J gene is TRBJ1-3, the V gene TRBV19; no clear D. The V end lost 1 base, the J end lost 1 base, and 5 bases lay between the germline ends. Germline CDR1 is LNHDA and CDR2 is SQIVND (reference sequence). The CDR3 is 14 amino acids.

This chain links TRBV6-5 with TRBJ1-2; D call uncertain. The V and J ends lost 2 bases and 3 bases respectively, with 10 bases between them. The germline V gene encodes CDR1 MNHEY and CDR2 SVGAGI. The CDR3 is made up of 14 amino acids. CDR3 amino acids: CASSYDRYDYGYTF. CDR3 bases: TGTGCCAGCAGTTACGATAGATACGACTATGGCTACACCTTC.

The V gene is TRBV27, the J gene TRBJ2-1, with 7 bases aligning to TRBD2. CDR1 and CDR2 (germline): MNHEY, SMNVEV (reference sequence). V was pared by 6 bases and J by 15 bases, with 14 bases of the junction left unmatched. The CDR3 is 13 amino acids. The CDR3 nucleotides read TGTGCCAGCAGCCCGACCCCTCACTCGGGAGGGTTCTTC. Its protein is CASSPTPHSGGFF.

This chain uses TRBV7-9 with TRBJ1-2; no clear D. This CDR3 spans 18 amino acids. Trimming pared 1 base from V and 0 bases from J, leaving 18 bases between. Germline CDR1 and CDR2: SEHNR and FQNEAQ (reference sequence). This CDR3 reads CASSLEVSVRNANYGYTF. The CDR3, as DNA: TGTGCCAGCAGCTTAGAGGTGTCTGTACGAAATGCTAACTATGGCTACACCTTC.

The chain combines TRBV5-4 with TRBJ1-3; possibly TRBD1 for D (5 bases). Germline CDR1 is SGHNT and CDR2 is YYREEE (reference sequence). The CDR3 is 18 residues long. V was pared by 0 bases and J by 1 base, with 17 bases between. CDR3 in amino acids: CASSLGGRGRGSGNTIYF. CDR3 sequence (DNA): TGTGCCAGCAGCTTGGGGGGGAGGGGAAGAGGATCTGGAAACACCATATATTTT.

V usage is TRBV5-4 and J usage is TRBJ2-5; TRBD2 is a possible D gene (6 bases). The germline V and J ends were trimmed by 0 bases and 2 bases, with 8 bases remaining between them. CDR3 size: 14 residues. The germline CDR1 and CDR2 sequences are SGHNT and YYREEE (reference sequence). CDR3 coding DNA: TGTGCCAGCAGCTTGGCGCGGGGACAAGAGACCCAGTACTTC. It encodes CASSLARGQETQYF.

The J gene is TRBJ2-2, the V gene TRBV6-5; D not certain. Germline V lookup: CDR1 MNHEY, CDR2 SVGAGI. The CDR3 covers 12 residues. V lost 6 bases and J lost 6, with 8 bases in between. The CDR3 DNA is TGTGCCAGCAGCGGCCATCCCGGGGAGCTGTTTTTT. Amino acids: CASSGHPGELFF.

The chain employs TRBV27 and TRBJ1-1, with TRBD1 as a possible D gene (6 bases). Germline CDR1 reads MNHEY; CDR2 reads SMNVEV (reference sequence). The CDR3 extends over 14 amino acids. V was trimmed by 6 bases and J by 3 bases, leaving 14 bases between them. The CDR3 is CASRIQGDDTEAFF. In nucleotides, the CDR3 is TGTGCCAGCAGGATACAGGGCGACGACACTGAAGCTTTCTTT.

The chain links TRBV29-1 to TRBJ1-1; the match to TRBD1 covers 8 bases. The CDR3 length is 14 residues. Germline lookup yields CDR1 SQVTM and CDR2 ANQGSEA. The J segment lost 3 bases and the V segment lost 4 bases, leaving 7 bases of the junction unmatched. CDR3 loop: CSVAQGAQDTEAFF. CDR3 nucleotides: TGCAGCGTTGCCCAGGGGGCGCAGGACACTGAAGCTTTCTTT.

This clone was observed a single time. V and J are TRBV12-5 and TRBJ1-3; D is uncertain. The V gene's germline CDR1 is LGHNT and CDR2 FRNRAP. The CDR3 runs 18 residues. V lost 1 base and J lost 2, with 18 bases in between. As DNA, the CDR3 is TGTGCTAGTGGTTTGGCAATGCTAGTCCGGGGTACTGGAAACACCATATATTTT. This gives the protein CASGLAMLVRGTGNTIYF.

Comments on this clone: The junction and the germline gene differ at one end; a read error may be behind it. The chain is built from TRBV19 and TRBJ2-2; 9 positions agree with TRBD1. This CDR3 is 17 amino acids long. The V gene's germline CDR1 is LNHDA and CDR2 SQIVND (reference sequence). CDR3 nucleotides: TGTGCCAGTACTATACCCCCGGGACAGGGAAACACCGGGGAGCTGTTTTTT. It specifies CASTIPPGQGNTGELFF.

The V and J genes are TRBV11-2 and TRBJ1-2, with 10 nucleotides matching TRBD1. Trimming removed 5 bases from V and 5 bases from J; junction bases left unmatched: 11. CDR1 and CDR2 (germline): SGHAT, FQNNGV. The CDR3 sequence is 16 residues long. DNA of the CDR3: TGTGCCAGCAGCCCCGGACAGGGGGAAAGGGGGTATGGCTACACCTTC. This translates into CASSPGQGERGYGYTF. Full variable domain (rest looked up from reference TRBV11-2 and TRBJ1-2): EAGVAQSPRYKIIEKRQSVAFWCNPISGHATLYWYQQILGQGPKLLIQFQNNGVVDDSQLPKDRFSAERLKGVDSTLKIQPAKLEDSAVYLCASSPGQGERGYGYTFGSGTRLTVV.

This chain uses TRBV11-3 with TRBJ2-1, with a tentative D call TRBD2 (5 bases). Germline V CDR1 and CDR2: SGHNT, YENEEA. V lost 0 bases and J 8 bases, leaving 14 bases between the germline ends. CDR3 length: 15 amino acids. CDR3 nucleotides: TGTGCCAGCAGCTTAGAGGGCGGGTCTCAATATGAGCAGTTCTTC. This codes for CASSLEGGSQYEQFF.

The V call is TRBV7-3, the J call TRBJ2-2; D is unresolved. The CDR3 is 12 amino acids. V was clipped by 2 bases and J by 6 bases, with 4 bases between them. Germline CDR1 and CDR2: SGHTA and FQGTGA. The CDR3 nucleotides are TGTGCCAGCAGCTTATTCCCCGGGGAGCTGTTTTTT. It translates to CASSLFPGELFF. Variable domain in full (rest from reference TRBV7-3 and TRBJ2-2): GAGVSQTPSNKVTEKGKYVELRCDPISGHTALYWYRQSLGQGPEFLIYFQGTGAADDSGLPNDRFFAVRPEGSVSTLKIQRTERGDSAVYLCASSLFPGELFFGEGSRLTVL.

This chain uses TRBV5-6 with TRBJ1-5; D remains unclear. The germline V gene has CDR1 SGHDT and CDR2 YYEEEE. This CDR3 contains 16 residues. The V end was cut by 0 bases, the J end by 3 bases, with 13 bases between. CDR3 DNA sequence: TGTGCCAGCAGCTTGGGGTTGGGCAGCCTCAATCAGCCCCAGCATTTT. This codes for CASSLGLGSLNQPQHF.

V and J are TRBV7-9 and TRBJ1-2, with D maybe TRBD1 (5 bases). CDR1 is SEHNR and CDR2 is FQNEAQ in the germline V gene (reference sequence). This CDR3 spans 13 amino acids. Trimming left V 1 base short and J 7 bases short, with 10 bases between. CDR3 nucleotides: TGTGCCAGCAGCTTAGAAGGGACCGGTGGCTACACCTTC. It codes for CASSLEGTGGYTF.

This clone was picked up a small number of times. The chain combines TRBV28 with TRBJ1-5; 8 positions agree with TRBD1. The CDR3 consists of 17 residues. Trimming cost V 2 bases and J 7 bases; bases outside gene matches: 13. Germline V gene sequence: CDR1 MDHEN, CDR2 SYDVKM. The CDR3 DNA reads TGTGCCAGCAGTTTAGGCCGGCGGACAGGGAGAGGACAGCCCCAGCATTTT. Translating it yields CASSLGRRTGRGQPQHF.

V and J are TRBV5-5 and TRBJ1-5; D is perhaps TRBD1 (5 bases). The V gene lost 7 bases and the J gene lost 4 bases, with 15 bases spanning the gap. CDR1 and CDR2 from the germline V gene are SGHKS and YYEKEE (reference sequence). The CDR3 totals 14 residues. This chain's CDR3 is CASSSGGWNQPQHF. The CDR3 nucleotides read TGTGCCAGCTCCTCTGGGGGGTGGAATCAGCCCCAGCATTTT.

The chain employs TRBV6-1 and TRBJ2-1; D ambiguous. Germline CDR1 reads MNHNS; CDR2 reads SASEGT. V lost 1 base to trimming and J lost 5 bases, with 6 bases between them. The CDR3 has 13 residues. The DNA for the CDR3 is TGTGCCAGCAGTGAAGTCAGGAACAATGAGCAGTTCTTC. Protein product: CASSEVRNNEQFF.

This chain uses TRBV7-3 with TRBJ2-5, with D possibly TRBD2 on 6 matching bases. The CDR3 spans 14 residues. Deletions cut 2 bases from V and 5 bases from J, with 12 bases between. CDR1 is SGHTA and CDR2 is FQGTGA in the germline V gene. The CDR3: CASSLRGDGETQYF. The CDR3, as DNA: TGTGCCAGCAGCTTACGCGGGGATGGGGAGACCCAGTACTTC.

The chain employs TRBV19 and TRBJ1-5; perhaps TRBD1 as D (6 bases). V shed 0 bases and J shed 0 bases, with 9 bases lying between them. Germline assignment: CDR1 LNHDA and CDR2 SQIVND (reference sequence). The CDR3 contains 16 residues. CDR3 DNA sequence: TGTGCCAGTAGTATAGATTCGACAGGTAGCAATCAGCCCCAGCATTTT. It is translated as CASSIDSTGSNQPQHF.